The present TCR beta chain was sequenced within a study of cytomegalovirus exposure and HLA in healthy donors (dated 2017 in TCRdb). In the study overall: An earlier analysis of approximately 640 of the donors reported approximately 290 Gb of sequence data and around 110 million unique TCR beta sequences from 150 million to 200 million T cells. In a later genetic analysis, genome-wide SNP genotypes for 398 of the 666 donors were used, and that subset was treated as a discovery cohort. Among about 370 genotyped donors of the cohort, an average of roughly 230,000 unique TCR beta nucleotide sequences was sequenced per donor, of which approximately 19% were non-productive. The study was designed to test whether signatures of past pathogen exposure could be identified by cataloging public T cell receptors. An early release that covered approximately 600 HLA-typed donors contained approximately 300 gigabases of sequencing data and 65 million to 100 million unique TCR sequences. To decide whether each TCR beta V gene segment behaved as functional or pseudogenic, an earlier analysis of fewer than 750 of the donors relied on high-throughput TCR beta sequencing. Along with the roughly 700-subject first cohort, a separate validation cohort of 120 different subjects was used. Every discovery cohort repertoire had been produced on one sequencing platform. Typing coverage differed by locus: A, B, C, DRB1 and DQB1 were typed in about 629-630 donors, DQA1 in approximately 520, DPA1 in some 600, and DPB1 in around 440. HLA typing covered class I and class II loci at four-digit resolution. Donor age, sex, ethnicity and CMV serostatus were collected together with the repertoire data. In the later analysis, no new phenotypic data were used to find candidate immune exposures; instead, reliance was placed on TCR beta sequences and their occurrence across donors. The T cell repertoires of about 700 subjects were profiled by immunosequencing and related to cytomegalovirus serostatus. The genetic ancestry cluster associated with self-reported Caucasian donors included over 80% of the 300 to 400 genotyped donors. Because of strong linkage in the cohort, five DR-DQ haplotypes were treated as single units for association and clustering. In a later analysis, previously published TCR beta repertoires from 666 donors were re-analyzed and high-resolution HLA genotyping was added so that TCR occurrence patterns could be studied. To predict cytomegalovirus infection status, the study combined high-throughput TCR immunosequencing, statistical association of individual TCRs with disease status, and machine learning.

Counted from cysteine to phenylalanine, this CDR3 has 15 amino acids. Left in the record is the CDR3 DNA by itself, 45 bases read in frame from the first base. CDR1 and CDR2 were assigned from the germline V gene as KGHSH and LQKENI. V was cut back by 3 bases and J by 4 bases, leaving a gap of 15 bases between them. Comment on this clone: No antigen is known for it. Base qualities were left out, and no much larger clone turns up one base away.

Study-wide findings and limitations: The classifier was reported to diagnose cytomegalovirus status with high specificity and sensitivity in both the original cohort and the validation cohort. According to a later analysis, parvovirus B19, influenza, CMV and Epstein-Barr virus appeared linked to several top co-occurrence clusters. In an earlier analysis of about 550 of the donors, most TCR beta V segments were observed in productive rearrangements about 90% or about 30% of the time, broadly matching IMGT annotations. A later analysis associated about 18,000 TCR beta sequences with specific HLA alleles at a false discovery rate of 0.05. Immune exposure information for the cohort was limited to CMV serostatus. The study gave a list of roughly 150 TCR beta chains associated with cytomegalovirus. Because HLA typing was unavailable for some donors at each locus, only the typed subset was used in association tests. Most TCR sequences were observed very rarely across donors, whereas some public TCRs were present in many individuals. A later genetic analysis associated a missense DCLRE1C variant with V-gene and J-gene trimming of TCR beta chains, and an independent cohort replicated the association. In a later analysis, most CMV-associated TCR beta chains were found to appear HLA-restricted, with HLA associations seemingly driven largely by CMV exposure. Compared with the approximately 720-donor mean, donors in an Asian-associated ancestry cluster had fewer N-insertions in productive TCRs, according to a later genetic analysis. When HLA alleles, especially DR and DQ, strongly co-occurred, attributing TCR associations to individual alleles was difficult. This cohort had only TCR beta chains sequenced, and the lack of alpha or paired-chain data limited which features could be detected. A later analysis found that HLA-associated TCR beta chains were more clonally expanded and had lower generation probabilities than equally common non-associated chains. The sequencing pipeline was judged likely to have produced a cluster of highly shared sequence variants as a technical artifact. Some IMGT-functional V segments, including TRBV6-2 and TRBV6-3, could not be distinguished by the 87-base-pair reads and were therefore excluded. About 17 rarely observed V segments, including chromosome 9 orphons, were excluded from the earlier analysis of a few hundred of the donors because counts were too low. Correlated functional status among segregating V segments might be attributable to linkage disequilibrium, but an unknown experimental factor could not be ruled out. The authors suggested that the approach could potentially be extended to other disease states and immunological phenotypes. In a later analysis, TCR association rates were found to vary across HLA loci, with the most associated TCRs seen for DRB1 alleles and the fewest for HLA-C alleles. Three of the identified cytomegalovirus-associated TCR beta chains were confirmed in vitro to be specific for cytomegalovirus antigens. Sequencing depth was assumed to be roughly uniform across donors in the presence/absence analyses, though that assumption may not hold. A further reported finding was that TCR beta sequences accurately predicted the HLA-A and HLA-B alleles for most subjects in the first cohort.

The method was the immunoSEQ multiplex PCR assay. A mixture of 60 forward primers for TCR Vbeta segments and 13 reverse primers for TCR Jbeta segments was used in the multiplex PCR. A multiplex PCR assay on genomic DNA amplified the CDR3 region of rearranged TCR beta genes. The amplified TCR beta libraries were sequenced on the Illumina HiSeq System as 87-base-pair reads. As for the original processing: Across the roughly 700 repertoires, a later analysis counted approximately 75 million unique TCR beta chains, 9 million to 14 million of which were shared by at least two donors. To remove PCR and sequencing errors, raw reads were error-corrected and collapsed into unique sequences using a nearest-neighbor algorithm that merged closely related sequences. To assign V, D and J gene segments, CDR3 sequences were aligned to IMGT reference sequences. For a sequence to be retained, a match of at least six nucleotides to both a V gene segment and a J gene segment was required. Rearrangements were classified as productive when the CDR3 lacked stop codons and remained in frame with V and J, and all other rearrangements were classified as non-productive. CDR3 was defined according to IMGT convention as the region running from the second conserved V-encoded cysteine to the conserved J-encoded phenylalanine. Sequences without an unambiguous match to a single V gene segment were excluded from the earlier analysis of 500 to 700 of the donors. In an earlier analysis of 450 to 750 of the donors, a V segment was called functional when productive rearrangements were above 56.7%, and segregating when the standard deviation between donors exceeded 5%. A statistical classification framework was built for diagnosing cytomegalovirus status from the catalog of TCR beta chain sequences. In a later analysis, V and J genes were assigned by comparing TCR nucleotide sequences against IMGT/GENE-DB human TR gene sequences. A later analysis assigned CDR3 sequences and most-parsimonious VDJ recombination scenarios with the TCRdist pipeline. In a later analysis, each TCR beta chain was defined by its CDR3 amino acid sequence together with its V-gene family, and reads lacking a unique V-gene family were excluded. As a way to deal with suspected cross-contamination and a sequencing artifact, a later analysis dropped 592 nucleotide sequences that were highly shared and had low generation probability. In a later analysis, a clonal expansion index for each public chain was calculated from normalized within-repertoire ranks of inferred template counts. A later analysis computed generation probabilities with a VDJ recombination model fitted to out-of-frame rearrangements, and checked the results against IGoR. In a later analysis, hypergeometric tests were used to score TCR-TCR, TCR-HLA and TCR-CMV co-occurrence, with a repertoire-size bias correction applied to TCR pairs. To estimate false discovery rates, a later analysis permuted the HLA or CMV assignments 20 times. In a later analysis, co-occurring TCRs were grouped using DBSCAN, with TCRdist sequence similarity added in when clustering inside HLA-allele-positive subsets. For co-occurrence clustering, repertoires with fewer than 30,000 or more than 120,000 public chains were excluded, along with about five repertoires with anomalous nucleotide sharing. TCRdb holds this immuneACCESS table with in-frame rearrangements only. Some clones are missing; in checked studies, unresolved V genes explain under half, and the rest has no known cause. Clone size and V and J calls were adopted from that table, with D and trimming inferred from the DNA. Counted in this sample were about 55,000 clones; roughly 85% of them appeared once. 1.5% to 2% of the sample belongs to the ten largest clones.

The cohort consisted of 650 to 850 healthy bone marrow donors. All cohort members were sampled while nominally healthy, although unrecorded immune exposures were likely present. The donor was CMV seronegative and was included in the group of a few hundred seronegative cohort members. Every donor gave a peripheral blood sample, and the peripheral blood mononuclear cells from that sample were used for TCR beta sequencing. The Qiagen DNeasy Blood Extraction Kit was used to extract genomic DNA from the blood cell samples. The TCR originated in a young man in good health and CMV-seronegative. Here the chain combines TRBV18 and TRBJ1-1; the D region possibly corresponds to TRBD1 (6 bases align). The sequenced sample was PBMCs. The CDR3 in this case is CASSPTGYRSTEAFF. The DNA sequence is TGTGCCAGCTCACCTACAGGGTATAGGAGCACTGAAGCTTTCTTT.